Given below is one TCR beta chain in context. Its target is unknown. These data originate in a study of cytomegalovirus exposure and HLA in healthy donors. Study results and caveats: The authors enumerated over 150 TCR beta chains as linked to cytomegalovirus. Among TCR sequences, most were rare, though some public TCRs appeared in many donors.

Only in-frame clones appear in the TCRdb table, and some are missing; sequencing was by immunoSEQ multiplex PCR. Of around 58,000 clones in the sample, 75% to 90% were seen once. The donors formed part of the approximately 120-subject validation cohort, distinct from the roughly 620-subject first cohort. CDR3 length: 13 residues. Germline-derived CDR1 and CDR2 are KGHSH and LQKENI. Trimming removed 1 base at V and 3 bases at J, with 6 bases between. The receptor was isolated from a young woman in good health and CMV-seronegative. Sequencing used PBMCs. V usage is TRBV18 and J usage is TRBJ1-2, with D unresolved. CDR3 sequence reads: CASSPRADYGYTF. The CDR3 DNA follows: TGTGCCAGCTCACCACGGGCCGACTATGGCTACACCTTC. The entire variable domain, with the rest obtained from reference TRBV18 and TRBJ1-2, is as follows: NAGVMQNPRHLVRRRGQEARLRCSPMKGHSHVYWYRQLPEEGLKFMVYLQKENIIDESGMPKERFSAEFPKEGPSILRIQQVVRGDSAAYFCASSPRADYGYTFGSGTRLTVV.